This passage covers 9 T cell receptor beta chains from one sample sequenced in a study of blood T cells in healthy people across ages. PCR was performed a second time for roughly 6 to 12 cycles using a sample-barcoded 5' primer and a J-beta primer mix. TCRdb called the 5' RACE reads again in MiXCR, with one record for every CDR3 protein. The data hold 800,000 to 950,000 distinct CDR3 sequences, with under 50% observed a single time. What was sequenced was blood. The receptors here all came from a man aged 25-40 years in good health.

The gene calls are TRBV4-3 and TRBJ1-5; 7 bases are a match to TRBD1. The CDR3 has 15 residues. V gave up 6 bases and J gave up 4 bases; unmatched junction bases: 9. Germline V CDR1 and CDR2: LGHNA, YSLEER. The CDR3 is CASSANRGANQPQHF. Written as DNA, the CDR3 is TGCGCCAGCAGTGCTAACAGGGGAGCAAATCAGCCCCAGCATTTT.

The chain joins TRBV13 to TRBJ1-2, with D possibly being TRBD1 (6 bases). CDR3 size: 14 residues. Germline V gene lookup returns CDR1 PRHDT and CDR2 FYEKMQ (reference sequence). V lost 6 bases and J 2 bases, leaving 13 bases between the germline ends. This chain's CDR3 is CASRPATGNYGYTF. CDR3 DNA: TGTGCCAGCAGACCCGCTACAGGGAACTATGGCTACACCTTC. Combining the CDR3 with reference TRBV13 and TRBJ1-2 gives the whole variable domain AAGVIQSPRHLIKEKRETATLKCYPIPRHDTVYWYQQGPGQDPQFLISFYEKMQSDKGSIPDRFSAQQFSDYHSELNMSSLELGDSALYFCASRPATGNYGYTFGSGTRLTVV.

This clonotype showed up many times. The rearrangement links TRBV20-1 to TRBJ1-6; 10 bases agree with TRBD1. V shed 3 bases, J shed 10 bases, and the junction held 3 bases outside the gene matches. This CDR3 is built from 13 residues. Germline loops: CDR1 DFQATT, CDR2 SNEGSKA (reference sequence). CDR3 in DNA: TGCAGTGCTAGGGGGACAGGGGACTCACCCCTCCACTTT. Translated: CSARGTGDSPLHF.

CDR3 nucleotides: TGTGCCAGCAGTCGCCAAACGGGACAGGGGTTTAACGAGCAGTACTTC. Its protein product is CASSRQTGQGFNEQYF. This chain uses TRBV7-9 with TRBJ2-7; the match to TRBD1 covers 10 bases. V trimming: 6 bases; J trimming: 5 bases; junction bases outside the gene matches: 13. CDR1 and CDR2 from the germline V gene are SEHNR and FQNEAQ (reference sequence). CDR3 size: 16 residues.

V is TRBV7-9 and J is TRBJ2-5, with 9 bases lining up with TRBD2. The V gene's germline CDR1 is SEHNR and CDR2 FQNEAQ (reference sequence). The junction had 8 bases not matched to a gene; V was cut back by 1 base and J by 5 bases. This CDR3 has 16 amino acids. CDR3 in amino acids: CASSLVSGGTRETQYF. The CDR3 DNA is TGTGCCAGCAGCTTAGTTAGCGGGGGCACACGTGAGACCCAGTACTTC.

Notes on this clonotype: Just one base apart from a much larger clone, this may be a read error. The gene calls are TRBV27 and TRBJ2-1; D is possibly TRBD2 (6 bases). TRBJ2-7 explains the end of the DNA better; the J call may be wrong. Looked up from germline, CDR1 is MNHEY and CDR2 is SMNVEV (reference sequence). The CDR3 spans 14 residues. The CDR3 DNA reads TGTGCCAGCACCCCCGGGAGCTCCTACAATGAGCAGTACTTC. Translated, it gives CASTPGSSYNEQYF.

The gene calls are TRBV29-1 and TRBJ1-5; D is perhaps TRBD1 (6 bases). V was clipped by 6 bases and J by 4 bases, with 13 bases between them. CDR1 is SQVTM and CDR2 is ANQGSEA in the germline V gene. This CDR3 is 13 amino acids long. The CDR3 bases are TGCAGCGTCTCACAGGGCCCTAATCAGCCCCAGCATTTT. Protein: CSVSQGPNQPQHF. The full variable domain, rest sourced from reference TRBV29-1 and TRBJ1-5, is SAVISQKPSRDICQRGTSLTIQCQVDSQVTMMFWYRQQPGQSLTLIATANQGSEATYESGFVIDKFPISRPNLTFSTLTVSNMSPEDSSIYLCSVSQGPNQPQHFGDGTRLSIL.

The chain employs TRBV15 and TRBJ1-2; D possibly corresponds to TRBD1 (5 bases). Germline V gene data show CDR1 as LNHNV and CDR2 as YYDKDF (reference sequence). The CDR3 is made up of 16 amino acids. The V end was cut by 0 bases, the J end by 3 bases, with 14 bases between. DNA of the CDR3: TGTGCCACCAGCAGAGATAGTGACAGTTCCTACTATGGCTACACCTTC. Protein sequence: CATSRDSDSSYYGYTF.

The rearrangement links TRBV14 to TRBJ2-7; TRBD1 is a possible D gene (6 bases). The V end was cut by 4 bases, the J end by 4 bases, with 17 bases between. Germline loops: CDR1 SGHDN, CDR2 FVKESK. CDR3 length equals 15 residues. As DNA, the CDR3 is TGTGCCAGCAGCCTACGTGGGCAGGGACAATACGAGCAGTACTTC. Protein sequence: CASSLRGQGQYEQYF.